A selection of T cell receptor beta chains follows, all from one sample in a study of blood T cell repertoires in COVID-19. Clones were sequenced by immunoSEQ multiplex PCR, and TCRdb holds only the in-frame ones, with some missing. Seen here are fewer than 250,000 clones, about four fifths observed once, and the top ten hold approximately 4.5%. The sequencing sample was made of peripheral blood. These receptor sequences come from a woman in her 70s with acute or convalescent COVID-19. CDR3s include the opening cysteine and the closing phenylalanine or tryptophan. A D gene is named only where the DNA matches it firmly. The size field is filled for only some rows; it gives once, few, many or a size class.

CDR3 protein	CDR3 DNA	V gene	J gene	clone size	D gene
CASSLAWGQGGGYGYTF	TGTGCCAGCAGCTTAGCGTGGGGGCAGGGTGGAGGCTATGGCTACACCTTC	TRBV7-8	TRBJ1-2	-	-
CASSLDLWNTEAFF	TGTGCCAGCAGCTTAGATCTTTGGAACACTGAAGCTTTCTTT	TRBV11-2	TRBJ1-1	-	-
CASRNRDSSYNSPLHF	TGTGCCAGTAGAAACAGGGATAGCTCCTATAATTCACCCCTCCACTTT	TRBV19	TRBJ1-6	few	-
CASSQGQENEKLFF	TGTGCCAGCAGCCAGGGACAGGAAAATGAAAAACTGTTTTTT	TRBV5-6	TRBJ1-4	-	TRBD1
CASSFRQAGGEKLFF	TGTGCCAGCAGTTTTAGACAGGCGGGTGGGGAAAAACTGTTTTTT	TRBV6-5	TRBJ1-4	few	-
CSARTWDGYTF	TGCAGCGCTAGGACTTGGGATGGCTACACCTTC	TRBV29-1	TRBJ1-2	-	-
CAILTEGTERGYGYTF	TGTGCCATTCTAACGGAGGGGACAGAAAGAGGCTATGGCTACACCTTC	TRBV10-3	TRBJ1-2	-	TRBD1
CASGRRGGTEAFF	TGTGCCAGCGGACGTAGAGGAGGAACTGAAGCTTTCTTT	TRBV19	TRBJ1-1	-	-
CASSLGQGSYGYTF	TGTGCCAGCAGCCTGGGACAGGGGAGCTATGGCTACACCTTC	TRBV5-6	TRBJ1-2	-	TRBD1
CASSAGTGFQPQHF	TGTGCCAGCAGCGCCGGGACAGGGTTTCAGCCCCAGCATTTT	TRBV6-5	TRBJ1-5	-	TRBD1
CATARDRNQPQHF	TGTGCCACCGCCCGGGACAGAAATCAGCCCCAGCATTTT	TRBV15	TRBJ1-5	-	TRBD1
CASSHGTDYSNQPQHF	TGTGCCAGCAGCCACGGGACAGATTATAGCAATCAGCCCCAGCATTTT	TRBV3-1/TRBV3-2	TRBJ1-5	few	TRBD1
CASSEALGLGYGYTF	TGTGCCAGCAGTGAAGCCTTGGGGCTTGGGTATGGCTACACCTTC	TRBV6-1	TRBJ1-2	-	-
CASSQSGLAGGTDDEQYF	TGTGCCAGCAGCCAGTCGGGACTAGCGGGGGGGACGGATGACGAGCAGTACTTC	TRBV3-1/TRBV3-2	TRBJ2-7	-	TRBD2
CACSGTSGGNEQFF	TGTGCCTGTTCCGGGACTAGCGGGGGGAATGAGCAGTTCTTC	TRBV30	TRBJ2-1	once	TRBD2
CATGDYGYTF	TGTGCTACAGGGGACTATGGCTACACCTTC	TRBV6-5	TRBJ1-2	-	TRBD1
CASSLTSEAFF	TGTGCCAGCAGTTTAACCAGTGAAGCTTTCTTT	TRBV12-3/TRBV12-4	TRBJ1-1	-	-
CSVPGPLSNTEAFF	TGCAGCGTTCCGGGTCCTCTATCGAACACTGAAGCTTTCTTT	TRBV29-1	TRBJ1-1	-	-
CASSLVRVSKNSPLHF	TGTGCCAGCAGCCTAGTCCGGGTCTCGAAAAATTCACCCCTCCACTTT	TRBV3-1/TRBV3-2	TRBJ1-6	-	-
CASSLQRWGFGANTEAFF	TGTGCCAGCAGCTTACAACGATGGGGCTTCGGAGCGAACACTGAAGCTTTCTTT	TRBV5-5	TRBJ1-1	-	-
CASSYVWTGTNSPLHF	TGTGCCAGCAGTTATGTCTGGACAGGGACCAATTCACCCCTCCACTTT	TRBV6-6	TRBJ1-6	-	TRBD1
CASALEYNEQFF	TGTGCCAGCGCGCTGGAGTACAATGAGCAGTTCTTC	TRBV9	TRBJ2-1	-	-
CASSQGGTGLDYGYTF	TGCGCCAGCAGCCAAGGGGGAACAGGGTTGGACTATGGCTACACCTTC	TRBV4-1	TRBJ1-2	-	-
CASSTGTSYNEQFF	TGTGCCAGCAGCACCGGGACTAGTTACAATGAGCAGTTCTTC	TRBV14	TRBJ2-1	-	TRBD2
CASSQDARSNEQYF	TGTGCCAGCAGCCAAGATGCCAGGTCCAACGAGCAGTACTTC	TRBV3-1/TRBV3-2	TRBJ2-7	-	-
CASSEVEGSNQPQHF	TGTGCCAGCAGTGAAGTGGAGGGTAGCAATCAGCCCCAGCATTTT	TRBV6-1	TRBJ1-5	-	-
CSAREGPGYTF	TGCAGCGCCAGGGAAGGTCCTGGCTACACCTTC	TRBV29-1	TRBJ1-2	-	-
CASSLNGGPTEAFF	TGTGCCAGCAGCTTAAACGGGGGGCCCACTGAAGCTTTCTTT	TRBV11-2	TRBJ1-1	-	-
CASSPNQGPGRSNEKLFF	TGTGCCAGCAGCCCAAATCAGGGGCCAGGGCGATCTAATGAAAAACTGTTTTTT	TRBV5-6	TRBJ1-4	-	-
CASKRQGHTEAFF	TGTGCCAGCAAAAGACAGGGGCACACTGAAGCTTTCTTT	TRBV2	TRBJ1-1	-	TRBD1
CASSQDRLAGLHEQYF	TGCGCCAGCAGCCAAGATAGGCTAGCGGGGCTCCACGAGCAGTACTTC	TRBV4-1	TRBJ2-7	-	TRBD2
CASSLTWTSGIPSQETQYF	TGTGCCAGCAGTTTAACCTGGACTAGCGGGATTCCCTCACAAGAGACCCAGTACTTC	TRBV28	TRBJ2-5	once	TRBD2
CAWSGGTGGGAFF	TGTGCCTGGAGTGGGGGCACAGGGGGGGGAGCTTTCTTT	TRBV30	TRBJ1-1	-	TRBD1
CASSQQGVVSYNEQFF	TGTGCCAGTAGTCAACAAGGGGTGGTCTCCTACAATGAGCAGTTCTTC	TRBV19	TRBJ2-1	-	-
CASSQEGGRTLAF	TGCGCCAGCAGCCAAGAAGGGGGCAGAACCCTGGCCTTC	TRBV4-1	TRBJ1-2	-	TRBD1
CASTRGENQPQHF	TGTGCCAGCACCAGGGGGGAAAATCAGCCCCAGCATTTT	TRBV12-3/TRBV12-4	TRBJ1-5	-	TRBD1
CASSLVLIRGSGGYTF	TGTGCCAGCAGCTTAGTGCTTATCAGGGGCTCTGGCGGCTACACCTTC	TRBV7-2	TRBJ1-2	-	-
CASSRVRGGDQETQYF	TGTGCCAGCAGCCGCGTCCGTGGGGGGGACCAAGAGACCCAGTACTTC	TRBV14	TRBJ2-5	-	TRBD2
CASSPDRGAPNTEAFF	TGTGCCAGCAGCCCCGACCGGGGGGCGCCGAACACTGAAGCTTTCTTT	TRBV11-2	TRBJ1-1	-	-
CSASRGSDQETQYF	TGCAGCGCCTCTCGCGGCAGTGACCAAGAGACCCAGTACTTC	TRBV29-1	TRBJ2-5	-	-
CASTASGRETQYF	TGTGCCAGCACCGCTTCAGGGAGGGAGACCCAGTACTTC	TRBV7-9	TRBJ2-5	-	-
CASSASSGTRNTEAFF	TGTGCCAGCAGTGCTTCTTCGGGGACAAGGAACACTGAAGCTTTCTTT	TRBV6-1	TRBJ1-1	-	-
CAISPSGTEAFF	TGTGCCATCAGCCCAAGCGGGACTGAAGCTTTCTTT	TRBV10-3	TRBJ1-1	-	-
CASSYEIMNTEAFF	TGTGCCAGCAGTTACGAGATTATGAACACTGAAGCTTTCTTT	TRBV6-6	TRBJ1-1	-	-
CASSDRDRYEQYF	TGTGCCAGCAGCGATCGGGATCGCTACGAGCAGTACTTC	TRBV27	TRBJ2-7	-	-
CASSWTDEPNTGELFF	TGTGCCAGCAGCTGGACTGACGAACCGAACACCGGGGAGCTGTTTTTT	TRBV11-2	TRBJ2-2	few	-
CASTLPGGNTEAFF	TGTGCCAGCACTCTCCCAGGGGGCAACACTGAAGCTTTCTTT	TRBV28	TRBJ1-1	once	TRBD1
CASSLSWGLLAGNTIYF	TGTGCCAGCAGTTTATCCTGGGGCCTGCTGGCTGGAAACACCATATATTTT	TRBV28	TRBJ1-3	-	-
CASSPPSSPDTQYF	TGTGCCAGCTCACCACCATCTAGTCCAGATACGCAGTATTTT	TRBV18	TRBJ2-3	once	-
CASSLARGVVGELFF	TGCGCCAGCAGCTTGGCGCGGGGGGTTGTCGGGGAGCTGTTTTTT	TRBV5-1	TRBJ2-2	-	TRBD2
CASSLGGAGGETQYF	TGCGCCAGCAGCTTAGGGGGGGCCGGCGGAGAGACCCAGTACTTC	TRBV5-1	TRBJ2-5	-	-
CASTSVGQGAKNIQYF	TGTGCCAGCACCTCGGTCGGGCAGGGGGCCAAAAACATTCAGTACTTC	TRBV28	TRBJ2-4	-	-
CASSLGHSLDYGYTF	TGTGCCAGCAGCTTAGGTCACTCCCTAGACTATGGCTACACCTTC	TRBV7-2	TRBJ1-2	-	-
CASSLEGAYNEQFF	TGTGCCAGCAGTTTAGAGGGAGCCTACAATGAGCAGTTCTTC	TRBV27	TRBJ2-1	-	-
CASSLTGSGEQYF	TGTGCCAGCAGTTTAACAGGGTCCGGGGAGCAGTACTTC	TRBV11-3	TRBJ2-7	-	-
CASSPGQINEKLFF	TGCGCCAGCAGCCCGGGACAAATTAATGAAAAACTGTTTTTT	TRBV5-1	TRBJ1-4	-	-
CASSRDRTQGETQYF	TGTGCCAGCAGCCGAGACAGGACCCAGGGGGAGACCCAGTACTTC	TRBV3-1/TRBV3-2	TRBJ2-5	-	-
CASSQGLAEAFF	TGTGCCAGCAGCCAAGGTCTAGCTGAAGCTTTCTTT	TRBV4-2	TRBJ1-1	-	-
CASRLTGRYGYTF	TGTGCCAGCAGGTTGACAGGGAGATATGGCTACACCTTC	TRBV11-3	TRBJ1-2	-	TRBD1